This TCR beta chain was sequenced during a study of OX40 agonist ivuxolimab in advanced cancers. As for the study more broadly: Ivuxolimab was a fully human IgG2 agonistic monoclonal antibody targeting the costimulatory receptor OX40 (CD134). Of the roughly 51 patients in dose escalation, some 20 had hepatocellular carcinoma, about 15 had melanoma, 9 had renal cell carcinoma and 9 had head and neck cancer. Intravenous ivuxolimab was administered to patients every 2 weeks at six dose levels: 0.01, 0.1, 0.3, 1.5, 3 and 10 mg/kg. Three dose-escalation patients achieved partial responses, one with hepatocellular carcinoma and two with cutaneous melanoma. A male proportion of around 83% and a mean age of about 60 years, ranging from roughly 23 to 85, were recorded for the dose-escalation cohort. Peripheral TCRbeta sequencing aimed to test whether ivuxolimab altered TCR sequence diversity and caused clonal T-cell expansion. The paper reports the monotherapy dose-escalation portion (N of about 47 patients) of the phase I ivuxolimab trial. Prior anti-PD-1, anti-PD-L1 or anti-CTLA-4 therapy was permitted, and checkpoint inhibitors had been received by more than 35% of dose-escalation patients. The research as a whole found: After ivuxolimab, CD8+ T cells had more expanded clones than CD4+ T cells on average. At doses of 0.1 to 3.0 mg/kg, clonal expansion of both CD4+ and CD8+ blood T cells was observed from baseline to week 6. Which antigens the clonally expanded peripheral T cells were specific for was not determined. In the 0.1-3.0 mg/kg groups, partial responders had among the lowest normalized peripheral clonal expansion, particularly in CD8+ T cells. Low levels of normalized T-cell clonal expansion were also seen in some patients who did not respond.

Comments on this clone: There is no known antigen for this receptor. No quality values exist for individual bases; no much larger clone is one base distant.

V drops 4 bases and J drops 10 bases, leaving 11 bases in between. CDR1 and CDR2, looked up from the germline V gene, are SGHAT and FQNNGV. The CDR3 covers 13 residues, taking in both the cysteine and the phenylalanine. Of all the DNA, just the CDR3 is kept, 39 bases in frame from base 1. Patients with a history of autoimmune disease or receiving systemic immunosuppression were excluded from the trial. Peripheral blood for TCR sequencing was collected from all dose cohorts at baseline, on cycle 4 day 1, and on cycle 7 day 1. Samples were obtained from an open-label, multicenter, first-in-human phase I dose-escalation trial of ivuxolimab. Adults with locally advanced or metastatic head and neck squamous cell, hepatocellular, melanoma or renal cell carcinoma were enrolled in the trial. Before TCR sequencing, CD4+ T cells and CD8+ T cells from peripheral blood were sorted into separate populations. Genomic DNA was isolated from the sorted cells so that the TCRbeta CDR3 region could be sequenced. The immunoSEQ Assay was used to sequence the TCRbeta CDR3 regions. The immuneACCESS repertoire file appears here via TCRdb, limited to in-frame rearrangements. These files lack a portion of the clones; in checked studies, under half of the deficit traces to unresolved V genes, and the cause of the others is not known. The sample data list around 150,000 clones, and 93% of these were observed just once. The top ten clones comprise over 0.8% of the sample.

The material sequenced was CD4+ or CD8+ T cells sorted from blood, taken in a trial of the OX40 agonist ivuxolimab. The clonotype comes from an adult with an advanced solid tumor such as melanoma, head and neck, liver or kidney cancer. The rearrangement combines TRBV11-2 with TRBJ1-6; too little of a D gene remains to name it. The CDR3: CASSSTTGSPLHF. The sequence in DNA is TGTGCCAGCAGCTCTACTACGGGGTCACCCCTCCACTTT.